These T cell receptor beta chains were read from a single sample in a study of blood T cell repertoires in COVID-19. Profiled with immunoSEQ multiplex PCR; TCRdb holds only in-frame clones, not every one. The sample contains a few hundred thousand clones, 89% of which appear only once. Source material: peripheral blood. Receptors were obtained from a woman aged 60-75 years with COVID-19, enrolled during active disease. Both conserved end residues are part of each CDR3. D genes are given only for firm matches. Some rows mark clone size as missing; the rest say once, few, many or name a class of expanded clone.

.,few,TRBV19,TRBJ1-4,TGTGCCAGTAGTATAGGCCGGACTTCAACTAATGAAAAACTGTTTTTT,CASSIGRTSTNEKLFF
.,.,TRBV27,TRBJ1-1,TGTGCCAGCAGTTTAGGCCGGGGAGGGAACACTGAAGCTTTCTTT,CASSLGRGGNTEAFF
TRBD2,.,TRBV28,TRBJ2-7,TGTGCCAGCAAAGAACTAGCGGGGGGAGTAGCTTACGAGCAGTACTTC,CASKELAGGVAYEQYF
TRBD1,.,TRBV5-1,TRBJ1-1,TGCGCCAGCAGCCATAATCTGGGACAGGGGGCTAAAACTGAAGCTTTCTTT,CASSHNLGQGAKTEAFF
TRBD2,.,TRBV7-3,TRBJ2-1,TGTGCCAGCAGCTTTGGGGGGGATCTGTTCTTC,CASSFGGDLFF
.,few,TRBV5-1,TRBJ1-1,TGCGCCAGCAGGGGGCCAGGGAACACTGAAGCTTTCTTT,CASRGPGNTEAFF
.,.,TRBV10-3,TRBJ1-2,TGTGCCATCAGTGAGGGTCCGCAGTACTATGGCTACACCTTC,CAISEGPQYYGYTF
.,.,TRBV7-3,TRBJ2-1,TGTGCCAGCAGCTTAACAAGGGGCGAGAGGAATGAGCAGTTCTTC,CASSLTRGERNEQFF
.,.,TRBV9,TRBJ1-2,TGTGCCAGCAGCTTTACGGGTAACTATGGCTACACCTTC,CASSFTGNYGYTF
TRBD1,.,TRBV28,TRBJ2-7,TGTGCCACGGGACAGTTGACCGCCCTCCTTTACGAGCAGTACTTC,CATGQLTALLYEQYF
TRBD1,.,TRBV6-5,TRBJ1-2,TGTGCCAGCAGTTACGGGACAGGGTTTAACTATGGCTACACCTTC,CASSYGTGFNYGYTF
.,.,TRBV9,TRBJ2-7,TGTGCCAGCAGCGTAGATTTGGAGTTTTACGAGCAGTACTTC,CASSVDLEFYEQYF
TRBD2,.,TRBV7-9,TRBJ2-7,TGTGCCAGCAGGATAGCGGGTGTCTACGAGCAGTACTTC,CASRIAGVYEQYF
TRBD2,.,TRBV5-6,TRBJ2-3,TGTGCCAGCAGTTATAGCGGGGCCGATACGCAGTATTTT,CASSYSGADTQYF
.,once,TRBV19,TRBJ2-6,TGTGCCAGTAGTATAGGGGGCAGCTCTGGGGCCAACGTCCTGACTTTC,CASSIGGSSGANVLTF
.,.,TRBV12-3/TRBV12-4,TRBJ1-2,TGTGCCAGCGGATACCCTCAGGGTGGCTACACCTTC,CASGYPQGGYTF
.,.,TRBV5-1,TRBJ1-2,TGCGCCAGCAGCACCGGGACAAACTATGGCTACACCTTC,CASSTGTNYGYTF
TRBD1,.,TRBV6-4,TRBJ2-1,TGTGCCAGCAGGAGGGCTGGGACAGGGGTTTCCTACAATGAGCAGTTCTTC,CASRRAGTGVSYNEQFF
.,.,TRBV6-5,TRBJ1-1,TGTGCCAGCAGTTCCCGGACCAGGAGGCCTGAAGCTTTCTTT,CASSSRTRRPEAFF
TRBD2,.,TRBV5-5,TRBJ2-1,TGTGCCAGCAGCTTGGGACTAGCGGGGGGCCTACACAATGAGCAGTTCTTC,CASSLGLAGGLHNEQFF
TRBD2,.,TRBV3-1/TRBV3-2,TRBJ2-1,TGTGCCAGCAGCCAAGATCGTTTACTAGCGGGACACAATGAGCAGTTCTTC,CASSQDRLLAGHNEQFF
.,.,TRBV9,TRBJ1-3,TGTGCCAGCAGCGCCCCCGGACAGACGACCATATATTTT,CASSAPGQTTIYF
TRBD1,.,TRBV30,TRBJ1-4,TGTGCCACCGACGGTACAGGGGCATCCCCCCCCTGGGAGGAAAAACTGTTTTTT,CATDGTGASPPWEEKLFF
TRBD2,.,TRBV5-1,TRBJ2-3,TGCGCCAGCAGCTTCGCGGGGGTAAGCACAGATACGCAGTATTTT,CASSFAGVSTDTQYF
.,.,TRBV6-5,TRBJ1-4,TGTGCCAGCAGTTCCGTGGCACCCCAAACTAATGAAAAACTGTTTTTT,CASSSVAPQTNEKLFF
.,.,TRBV7-9,TRBJ2-7,TGTGCCAGCAGCCCTAGTGGGTATGAGCAGTACTTC,CASSPSGYEQYF
.,.,TRBV9,TRBJ1-1,TGTGCCAGCAGCGTAGTAGGAGCTGGGAACACTGAAGCTTTCTTT,CASSVVGAGNTEAFF
.,.,TRBV2,TRBJ1-5,TGTGCCAGCAGTGAAGGACAGGCTAGCAATCAGCCCCAGCATTTT,CASSEGQASNQPQHF
.,.,TRBV18,TRBJ2-5,TGTGCCAGCTCACCAGGGCAGTTCCAAGAGACCCAGTACTTC,CASSPGQFQETQYF
TRBD1,.,TRBV7-9,TRBJ2-6,TGTGCCAGTCGCCGGGACAGCCTTTCTGGGGCCAACGTCCTGACTTTC,CASRRDSLSGANVLTF
TRBD1,.,TRBV7-2,TRBJ1-3,TGTGCCAGCAGCTTAGGGGGACAGGGAGGAAACACCATATATTTT,CASSLGGQGGNTIYF
.,once,TRBV10-3,TRBJ2-3,TGTGCCATCAGCTCCGGGACATCCCCCCAAGATACGCAGTATTTT,CAISSGTSPQDTQYF
.,.,TRBV14,TRBJ2-2,TGTGCCACCTCACAGAGCCTGAACACCGGGGAGCTGTTTTTT,CATSQSLNTGELFF
.,.,TRBV6-4,TRBJ1-1,TGTGCCAGCAGTAGAGAGGTGAAGACTGAAGCTTTCTTT,CASSREVKTEAFF
.,once,TRBV27,TRBJ2-7,TGTGCCAGCAGTTTACCGAGTTACGAGCAGTACTTC,CASSLPSYEQYF
TRBD1,.,TRBV18,TRBJ2-3,TGTGCCAGCTCACCCACGCCCGGACAGGGGGGAACAGATACGCAGTATTTT,CASSPTPGQGGTDTQYF
.,.,TRBV6-5,TRBJ1-4,TGTGCCAGCAGTTACTCGAGGATAGAAAAACTGTTTTTT,CASSYSRIEKLFF
TRBD1,.,TRBV11-3,TRBJ2-2,TGTGCCAGCAGCATTAAACAGGGGGTCGGCACCGGGGAGCTGTTTTTT,CASSIKQGVGTGELFF
TRBD1,.,TRBV5-1,TRBJ1-4,TGCGCCAGCCGGAGGGCGGGACAGGGATTTACTAATGAAAAACTGTTTTTT,CASRRAGQGFTNEKLFF
TRBD2,.,TRBV19,TRBJ2-1,TGTGCCAGTAGGGTTAGCGGGGGAGGGTTTGGTGAGCAGTTCTTC,CASRVSGGGFGEQFF
TRBD1,once,TRBV29-1,TRBJ2-2,TGCAGCGTGCCCGACAGGGTGGTCACCGGGGAGCTGTTTTTT,CSVPDRVVTGELFF
.,.,TRBV3-1/TRBV3-2,TRBJ1-2,TGTGCCAGCAGCCAAGTGAGAGCGGGCCACTATGGCTACACCTTC,CASSQVRAGHYGYTF
TRBD1,.,TRBV28,TRBJ1-4,TGTGCCAGCAACCCTTTTCGGTCGAGGTTCGTCAGGGGGGTTGAAAAACTGTTTTTT,CASNPFRSRFVRGVEKLFF
.,.,TRBV5-1,TRBJ1-3,TGCGCCGTCAGGAGGGCGAACTCTGGAAACACCATATATTTT,CAVRRANSGNTIYF
.,.,TRBV19,TRBJ1-4,TGTGCCAGTAGTATCGGGGAGAGGTCTGAAAAACTGTTTTTT,CASSIGERSEKLFF
.,.,TRBV7-2,TRBJ1-1,TGTGCCAGCAGCCCACCGGGTGTTGGGGGGGCCACTGAAGCTTTCTTT,CASSPPGVGGATEAFF
.,.,TRBV7-6,TRBJ1-6,TGTGCCAGCAGCTTAGCCTCAGAGACAGTTAATTCACCCCTCCACTTT,CASSLASETVNSPLHF
TRBD1,.,TRBV19,TRBJ1-2,TGTGCCAGTAGTAGGACCGGACAGGGGGAATCTGGCTACACCTTC,CASSRTGQGESGYTF
TRBD1,once,TRBV4-1,TRBJ2-1,TGCGCCAGCAGCCCCATGGGACAGTCGAACTACAATGAGCAGTTCTTC,CASSPMGQSNYNEQFF
.,.,TRBV4-1,TRBJ2-1,TGCGCCAGCAGCCAAATTCCGGGACTGAGCTCCTACAATGAGCAGTTCTTC,CASSQIPGLSSYNEQFF
.,once,TRBV9,TRBJ2-5,TGTGCCAGCAGCGCCGGGACACACTCTCAAGAGACCCAGTACTTC,CASSAGTHSQETQYF
.,.,TRBV4-1,TRBJ2-2,TGCGCCAGCAGCATGAGGTGGAACACCGGGGAGCTGTTTTTT,CASSMRWNTGELFF
.,.,TRBV2,TRBJ1-6,TGTGCCAGCAGAGGGATTGTATCGGGGGGCGATAATTCACCCCTCCACTTT,CASRGIVSGGDNSPLHF
TRBD1,once,TRBV5-4,TRBJ1-2,TGTGCCAGCAGCCCTCGACAGGGGGCCTTCTATGGCTACACCTTC,CASSPRQGAFYGYTF
TRBD2,.,TRBV19,TRBJ2-1,TGTGCCAGTAGTTTTGTAGCGGGTGAGCAGTTCTTC,CASSFVAGEQFF